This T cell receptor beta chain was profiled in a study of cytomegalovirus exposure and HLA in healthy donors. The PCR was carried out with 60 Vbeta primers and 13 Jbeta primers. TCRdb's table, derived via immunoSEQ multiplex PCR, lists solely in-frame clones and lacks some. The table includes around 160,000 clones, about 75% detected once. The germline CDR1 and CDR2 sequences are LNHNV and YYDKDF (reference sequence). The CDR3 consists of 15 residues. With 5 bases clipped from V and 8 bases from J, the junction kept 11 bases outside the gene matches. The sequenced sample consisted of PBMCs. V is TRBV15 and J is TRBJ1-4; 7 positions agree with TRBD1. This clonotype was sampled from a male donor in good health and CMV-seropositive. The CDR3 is CATSSTGNWKEKLFF. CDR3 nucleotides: TGTGCCACCAGCTCGACAGGGAATTGGAAGGAAAAACTGTTTTTT.